The 30 T cell receptor beta chains in this list originate from one sample, sequenced in a study of T-cell memory formation after mild COVID-19 (dated by TCRdb to about 2021). Preparation of the library involved 5' RACE. Sequencing used an Illumina NovaSeq 6000. Using fastp trimming at Q25 and MiXCR clonotype assembly, TCRdb reanalyzed the public sequencing data and kept in-frame beta chains. CDR3 protein sequences are deduplicated, and each keeps its most common genes and DNA. Present in this sample are 550,000 to 650,000 distinct CDR3 sequences, 17% of which were seen just once. The top ten clonotypes cover roughly 8.2% of the sample. The source material was PBMCs or a T cell subset sorted from them (not recorded which). Receptor source: an adult woman who had mild COVID-19 (a few samples of this study predate the infection). The sample titles of this study are shuffled in the database, so cell type and time point are left out; the donor was told from shared clones.

The chain joins TRBV7-8 to TRBJ1-1, with D maybe TRBD1 (6 bases). Germline V CDR1 and CDR2: SGHVS, FQNEAQ. With 1 base removed from V and 2 bases from J, the gap between germline ends came to 17 bases. CDR3 length: 17 amino acids. CDR3 DNA sequence: TGTGCCAGCAGCTTAGGGGCTAGGGGGGTGGTAAACACTGAAGCTTTCTTT. Translated: CASSLGARGVVNTEAFF.

This clonotype was observed a few times. This chain links TRBV12-3 or TRBV12-4 with TRBJ1-2; possibly TRBD1 for D (5 bases). The CDR3 runs to 12 residues. Trimming stripped 4 bases from V and 7 bases from J, with 10 bases between. The CDR3 DNA reads TGTGCCAGCAGTTCAGTGGGGGGTGGCTACACCTTC. This codes for CASSSVGGGYTF.

Points on this clonotype: At one end, the junction sequence differs from germline, possibly due to a read error. The J gene is TRBJ2-1, the V gene TRBV6-1; no reliable D call. Germline CDR1 reads MNHNS; CDR2 reads SASEGT. The CDR3 runs to 13 residues. CDR3: CASSDPPFNEQSF. DNA for the CDR3: TGTGCCAGCAGTGATCCCCCCTTCAATGAGCAGTCCTTC.

This clonotype was detected only a few times. The chain carries TRBV30 and TRBJ2-3, with a possible D match to TRBD2 (6 bases). The V end was cut by 3 bases, the J end by 0 bases, with 10 bases between. The CDR3 contains 14 residues. Germline assignment: CDR1 GTSNPN and CDR2 SVGIG (reference sequence). CDR3 residues: CAWSPSASTDTQYF. The CDR3 coding sequence is TGTGCCTGGAGCCCTAGCGCCAGCACAGATACGCAGTATTTT. Full variable domain (missing parts from reference TRBV30 and TRBJ2-3): SQTIHQWPATLVQPVGSPLSLECTVEGTSNPNLYWYRQAAGRGLQLLFYSVGIGQISSEVPQNLSASRPQDRQFILSSKKLLLSDSGFYLCAWSPSASTDTQYFGPGTRLTVL.

This clonotype was seen many times. This chain connects TRBV24-1 to TRBJ2-7; D possibly corresponds to TRBD1 (6 bases). V lost 5 bases and J 0 bases, leaving 10 bases between the germline ends. The length of the CDR3 is 14 residues. Per germline, CDR1 KGHDR and CDR2 SFDVKD. The CDR3 DNA reads as TGTGCCACCAGTGGGACAGAGTCCTCCTACGAGCAGTACTTC. Its translation: CATSGTESSYEQYF.

This clonotype was counted a few times. The chain links TRBV20-1 to TRBJ1-1; D is ambiguous. Germline CDR1 is DFQATT and CDR2 is SNEGSKA (reference sequence). The CDR3 is 15 residues long. Trimming removed 0 bases at V and 0 bases at J, with 11 bases between. The CDR3 is CSARDQRRLNTEAFF. CDR3 nucleotides: TGCAGTGCTAGAGATCAAAGGAGATTGAACACTGAAGCTTTCTTT.

This clonotype was seen a single time. The V and J genes are TRBV27 and TRBJ2-7; a weak D match, TRBD1 (6 bases). Deletions cut 4 bases from V and 6 bases from J, with 13 bases between. The CDR3 consists of 13 residues. Germline V gene sequence: CDR1 MNHEY, CDR2 SMNVEV (reference sequence). CDR3: CASSYYQGTEQYF. Here the CDR3 DNA reads TGTGCCAGCAGTTATTACCAGGGGACCGAGCAGTACTTC.

Only a few counts were recorded for this clonotype. The J gene is TRBJ2-7, the V gene TRBV12-3 or TRBV12-4; 7 bases line up with TRBD2. V lost 3 bases to trimming and J lost 5 bases; unmatched junction nucleotides: 7. The CDR3 sequence is 14 residues long. CDR3 loop: CASSFGGSYDEQYF. CDR3 coding DNA: TGTGCCAGCAGTTTCGGGGGGAGCTACGACGAGCAGTACTTC.

The gene calls are TRBV10-3 and TRBJ2-7, with TRBD1 as a possible D gene (7 bases). The CDR3 has 15 amino acids. The germline V gene has CDR1 ENHRY and CDR2 SYGVKD. Trimming removed 0 bases from V and 2 bases from J, with 11 bases in between. In DNA, the CDR3 is TGTGCCATCAGTGAGTCTCAGGGGGGTCCCTACGAGCAGTACTTC. Its protein product is CAISESQGGPYEQYF.

This chain links TRBV5-1 with TRBJ1-1, with TRBD1 matching 7 bases. V trimming: 2 bases; J trimming: 3 bases; junction bases outside the gene matches: 7. CDR1 is SGHRS, CDR2 YFSETQ, per germline. The CDR3 runs to 15 residues. DNA of the CDR3: TGCGCCAGCAGCTTCCCAAAGGGGGCTGACACTGAAGCTTTCTTT. Its translation is CASSFPKGADTEAFF.

This clonotype was observed a handful of times. This sequence joins TRBV20-1 and TRBJ1-1; no clear D gene. V dropped 0 bases and J dropped 1 base, with 9 bases sitting between them. Germline CDR1 and CDR2: DFQATT and SNEGSKA (reference sequence). The CDR3 length is 14 residues. The CDR3 bases are TGCAGTGCTAGAGATTTATCAGAGAACACTGAAGCTTTCTTT. Translated: CSARDLSENTEAFF.

The V call is TRBV3-1, the J call TRBJ2-5; D is possibly TRBD2 (5 bases). This CDR3 is built from 14 residues. CDR1 is LGHDT and CDR2 is YNNKEL in the germline V gene (reference sequence). Trimming cost V 3 bases and J 4 bases, with 12 bases left between them. The CDR3 region has the DNA TGTGCCAGCAGCCAGGACCGCCGGGGAGAGACCCAGTACTTC. It codes for CASSQDRRGETQYF.

This clonotype was counted a few times. The chain joins TRBV5-1 to TRBJ1-4; 8 bases agree with TRBD1. V was pared by 4 bases and J by 7 bases, with 6 bases of the junction left unmatched. CDR3 size: 14 residues. Germline values: CDR1 SGHRS, CDR2 YFSETQ. Here the CDR3 reads CASSMGQAIEKLFF. CDR3 nucleotide sequence: TGCGCCAGCAGCATGGGACAGGCGATTGAAAAACTGTTTTTT.

The CDR3 region is CASVTGESTEAFF. CDR3 sequence (DNA): TGTGCCTCGGTGACAGGGGAGAGCACTGAAGCTTTCTTT. J is TRBJ1-1 and V is TRBV30; 8 bases agree with TRBD1. The trim removed 7 bases at V and 4 bases at J, leaving 8 bases unmatched. CDR3 length equals 13 residues. CDR1 is GTSNPN and CDR2 is SVGIG in the germline V gene (reference sequence).

This clonotype has just a few counts. The V and J genes are TRBV10-3 and TRBJ2-7, with D possibly TRBD2 on 5 matching bases. The germline V gene has CDR1 ENHRY and CDR2 SYGVKD. This CDR3 has 16 amino acids. The V gene lost 10 bases and the J gene lost 2 bases, with 24 bases spanning the gap. The CDR3 DNA is TGTGCCACGAGATCGAACGTCGGACTTGAGACCTACGAGCAGTACTTC. It encodes CATRSNVGLETYEQYF.

V gene TRBV7-6 combines with J gene TRBJ2-1, with 10 bases fitting TRBD2. Germline V gives CDR1 SGHVS, CDR2 FNYEAQ. The V and J ends lost 0 bases and 7 bases, in that order; junction bases with no gene match: 6. CDR3 length equals 16 residues. DNA for the CDR3: TGTGCCAGCAGCTTAGCTGCGGCTAGCGGGAGTAATGAGCAGTTCTTC. Protein: CASSLAAASGSNEQFF.

This clonotype showed up just a few times. The chain employs TRBV29-1 and TRBJ2-5, with TRBD1 matching 10 bases. Germline CDR1 and CDR2: SQVTM and ANQGSEA. The CDR3 spans 13 residues. With V trimmed by 6 bases and J by 5 bases, 6 bases remained unmatched. CDR3 region: CSVMTGGGETQYF. DNA of the CDR3: TGCAGCGTAATGACAGGGGGCGGTGAGACCCAGTACTTC.

The sample holds many counts of this clonotype. The chain employs TRBV6-2 or TRBV6-3 and TRBJ2-7; no definite D call. Germline CDR1 reads MNHEY; CDR2 reads SVGEGT. V lost 6 bases, J lost 0 bases, and 15 bases lay in between. The CDR3 is 15 residues long. CDR3 in amino acids: CASRPDSLYSYEQYF. CDR3 in DNA: TGTGCCAGCAGACCCGACTCCCTGTACTCCTACGAGCAGTACTTC.

The V and J genes are TRBV20-1 and TRBJ2-7; D is possibly TRBD1 (5 bases). V was clipped by 3 bases and J by 1 base, with 10 bases between them. Looked up from germline, CDR1 is DFQATT and CDR2 is SNEGSKA (reference sequence). CDR3 length: 13 residues. In nucleotides, the CDR3 is TGCAGTGCTAGGAACAGGTTATCCTACGAGCAGTACTTC. As protein: CSARNRLSYEQYF.

The chain combines TRBV5-6 with TRBJ1-2; D is unclear. The CDR3 loop spans 15 amino acids. V dropped 4 bases and J dropped 2 bases, with 15 bases sitting between them. From germline, CDR1 is SGHDT and CDR2 YYEEEE. CDR3 nucleotide sequence: TGTGCCAGCAGCCCCCGGTTTCCTTTGAACTATGGCTACACCTTC. It translates to CASSPRFPLNYGYTF.

This clonotype was picked up a small number of times. The CDR3 DNA reads as TGTGCCAGCAGGGCCCTTCTCGGGACAGGGACCTACGAGCAGTACTTC. Its protein is CASRALLGTGTYEQYF. This chain connects TRBV25-1 to TRBJ2-7; 9 bases line up with TRBD1. V shed 6 bases, J shed 2 bases, and the junction held 11 bases outside the gene matches. CDR1 is MGHDK and CDR2 is SYGVNS in the germline V gene. The CDR3 totals 16 residues.

The V call is TRBV30, the J call TRBJ1-2, with a possible D match to TRBD1 (5 bases). The CDR3 runs to 12 residues. Trimming cost V 5 bases and J 1 base, with 8 bases left between them. Germline loops: CDR1 GTSNPN, CDR2 SVGIG (reference sequence). Written as DNA, the CDR3 is TGTGCCTGGTCGGACAATAACTATGGCTACACCTTC. Translating it yields CAWSDNNYGYTF. The entire variable domain, with the rest obtained from reference TRBV30 and TRBJ1-2, is as follows: SQTIHQWPATLVQPVGSPLSLECTVEGTSNPNLYWYRQAAGRGLQLLFYSVGIGQISSEVPQNLSASRPQDRQFILSSKKLLLSDSGFYLCAWSDNNYGYTFGSGTRLTVV.

This clonotype turned up a few times. This rearrangement joins TRBV6-2 or TRBV6-3 to TRBJ1-5, with a possible D match to TRBD1 (5 bases). Germline V lookup: CDR1 MNHEY, CDR2 SVGEGT. This CDR3 spans 14 amino acids. V was trimmed by 3 bases and J by 4 bases, leaving 10 bases between them. The CDR3 reads CASSYLAGNQPQHF. CDR3 DNA sequence: TGTGCCAGCAGTTATCTGGCAGGGAATCAGCCCCAGCATTTT.

The sample holds a few counts of this clonotype. CDR3 sequence reads: CATSERGYQETQYF. CDR3 bases: TGTGCCACCAGTGAGAGGGGTTACCAAGAGACCCAGTACTTC. The chain is built from TRBV24-1 and TRBJ2-5, with D perhaps matching TRBD1 or TRBD2 (5 bases each). There are 14 residues in the CDR3. V gave up 4 bases and J gave up 0 bases, with 8 bases separating them. The germline CDR1 and CDR2 sequences are KGHDR and SFDVKD.

This chain connects TRBV4-2 to TRBJ1-1; no definite D call. Germline V gives CDR1 LGHNA, CDR2 YNFKEQ. V was shortened by 5 bases and J by 1 base, with 11 bases between the two germline ends. The CDR3 is made up of 14 amino acids. CDR3 nucleotides: TGTGCCAGCAGCAAAAGGGTTACGAACACTGAAGCTTTCTTT. It codes for CASSKRVTNTEAFF.

This clonotype turned up a few times. The rearrangement joins TRBV7-2 to TRBJ2-5; 13 bases match TRBD2. The CDR3 length is 18 residues. The V gene end was trimmed by 1 base and the J gene end by 7 bases; junction bases not matched to a gene: 12. CDR1 SGHTA and CDR2 FQGNSA come from the germline V gene. The CDR3 DNA reads TGTGCCAGCAGCTTAGTTCTTAGGACTAGCGGGGGCCTGGGGACCCAGTACTTC. It codes for CASSLVLRTSGGLGTQYF.

The chain is built from TRBV5-5 and TRBJ2-7; D perhaps matches TRBD2 (5 bases). This CDR3 spans 15 amino acids. Trimming stripped 1 base from V and 1 base from J, with 12 bases between. CDR1 SGHKS and CDR2 YYEKEE come from the germline V gene (reference sequence). CDR3 loop: CASSLTSVRSYEQYF. DNA of the CDR3: TGTGCCAGCAGCTTGACTAGTGTGAGATCCTACGAGCAGTACTTC.

The gene calls are TRBV7-2 and TRBJ2-3; D unresolved. V was pared by 5 bases and J by 1 base, with 13 bases between. Per germline, CDR1 SGHTA and CDR2 FQGNSA. This CDR3 spans 15 amino acids. CDR3 sequence: CASSPPGGRTDTQYF. Written as DNA, the CDR3 is TGTGCCAGCAGCCCCCCGGGCGGTCGCACAGATACGCAGTATTTT.

This clonotype was observed a handful of times. The V and J genes are TRBV27 and TRBJ2-7; no reliable D call. Germline V gives CDR1 MNHEY, CDR2 SMNVEV (reference sequence). The CDR3 extends over 14 amino acids. Trimming shortened V by 6 bases and J by 6 bases, and 18 bases separated the two germline ends. CDR3 DNA: TGTGCCAGCAGCCCCCGGGCTAATCGGCTCGAGCAGTACTTC. It encodes CASSPRANRLEQYF.

This clonotype was detected a few times. The chain has TRBV20-1 and TRBJ2-5; 11 positions agree with TRBD2. The CDR3 is 13 residues long. Germline loops: CDR1 DFQATT, CDR2 SNEGSKA (reference sequence). V was pared by 5 bases and J by 5 bases, with 4 bases of the junction left unmatched. CDR3: CSAFRTSGETQYF. The CDR3 region has the DNA TGCAGTGCTTTCAGGACTAGCGGGGAGACCCAGTACTTC.